Given below is one T cell receptor (beta chain) in context. This sample was included in a study of blood T cell repertoires in COVID-19. Study overall: The United States, Italy and Spain were the sources of the acute and convalescent COVID-19 samples. PBMCs, B-cell-depleted T cells, or T cells provided the cDNA or gDNA that made up the material.

As handled by the study authors: It was from reference gene primer amplification that nucleated cell counts were estimated. Produced via immunoSEQ multiplex PCR; TCRdb's table is partial and in-frame only. V and J calls and clone size are given by that table; D and trimming were obtained from the DNA. This table holds tens of thousands of clones, 75% to 90% found once. The V segment lost 4 bases and the J segment 5 bases; nucleotides outside the gene matches: 4. The CDR3 runs to 14 residues. Germline loops: CDR1 LNHDA, CDR2 SQIVND (reference sequence). V and J are TRBV19 and TRBJ2-5, with 10 positions matching TRBD2. This receptor was obtained from a man older than 75 with acute or convalescent COVID-19. Sequencing used peripheral blood. The CDR3 sequence is CASSTGTSAETQYF. The CDR3 nucleotides read TGTGCCAGTAGTACCGGGACTAGCGCCGAGACCCAGTACTTC.